The source of this T cell receptor (beta chain) is a study of regulatory T cells in long-lasting Graves disease. Regarding the study as a whole: Favoring TRBV28, TRBJ1-2 and TRBJ2-5 was a feature seen in persistent disease.

CDR3 length: 13 amino acids. Deletions cut 2 bases from V and 4 bases from J, with 6 bases between. Per the germline V gene, CDR1 is LNHDA and CDR2 is SQIVND (reference sequence). Researchers made TCR beta libraries by using iRepertoire HTBI primers and running Arm-PCR on CDR3 regions. TCRdb fed the multiplex PCR reads into MiXCR, producing one record per CDR3 protein. The table includes 520,000 or so distinct CDR3 sequences, 12% detected once. This clonotype was counted ten times or more. Its specificity is not known. As for time point: newly diagnosed GD, antithyroid drugs for less than 3 months. Construction of the TCR library relied on RNA isolated from PBMCs. The same sample was also used in a study of T cells in Graves' hyperthyroidism and ophthalmopathy.

The chain joins TRBV19 to TRBJ1-5; D is ambiguous. Material: peripheral blood mononuclear cells (PBMCs), obtained at new diagnosis, from a patient treated with antithyroid drugs. The sequence came from a young woman with Graves disease. This chain's CDR3 is CASSIRENQPQHF. DNA for the CDR3: TGTGCCAGTAGTATAAGAGAGAATCAGCCCCAGCATTTT.